This TCR beta chain was recovered during a study of cytomegalovirus exposure and HLA in healthy donors. The sample holds one count of this clone. In the PCR, 60 Vbeta and 13 Jbeta primers were used. Using immunoSEQ multiplex PCR, the repertoire was profiled, and TCRdb retains in-frame clones only, with some absent. The sample lists about 210,000 clones; about four fifths were seen once. The material sequenced was PBMCs. The source of this sequence is a woman between 50 and 59 years old in good health and CMV-seropositive.

CDR3 sequence: CASRVLGGTYTDTQYF. CDR3 coding DNA: TGCGCCAGCAGGGTTTTAGGAGGAACCTACACAGATACGCAGTATTTT. This rearrangement joins TRBV5-1 to TRBJ2-3, with D maybe TRBD2 (5 bases). V was clipped by 5 bases and J by 2 bases, with 18 bases between them. In germline, CDR1 is SGHRS, CDR2 YFSETQ. CDR3 length equals 16 residues. Using reference TRBV5-1 and TRBJ2-3 for the parts outside the CDR3, the full variable domain is KAGVTQTPRYLIKTRGQQVTLSCSPISGHRSVSWYQQTPGQGLQFLFEYFSETQRNKGNFPGRFSGRQFSNSRSEMNVSTLELGDSALYLCASRVLGGTYTDTQYFGPGTRLTVL.